The clone carrying this TCR beta chain was found once. Antigen: not known. Primers for the PCR totalled 60 Vbeta and 13 Jbeta. Repertoires were generated with immunoSEQ multiplex PCR, while TCRdb's copy carries only in-frame clones and drops some. This table has 120,000 or so clones, approximately 80% appearing once. The sample comes from a study of cytomegalovirus exposure and HLA in healthy donors. The CDR3 loop spans 16 amino acids. Germline values: CDR1 SGHRS, CDR2 YFSETQ. V gave up 4 bases and J gave up 2 bases, with 18 bases separating them. Overall study results and limits: The study recorded 150 to 200 TCR beta chains that were cytomegalovirus-associated.

The sequence derives from a female donor in good health and CMV-seropositive. J is TRBJ1-1 and V is TRBV5-1; D perhaps matches TRBD1 (5 bases). Sequencing was done on a sample of PBMCs. CDR3 sequence reads: CASSQAGVGLNTEAFF. The CDR3, as DNA: TGCGCCAGCAGCCAGGCAGGCGTGGGGCTTAACACTGAAGCTTTCTTT.